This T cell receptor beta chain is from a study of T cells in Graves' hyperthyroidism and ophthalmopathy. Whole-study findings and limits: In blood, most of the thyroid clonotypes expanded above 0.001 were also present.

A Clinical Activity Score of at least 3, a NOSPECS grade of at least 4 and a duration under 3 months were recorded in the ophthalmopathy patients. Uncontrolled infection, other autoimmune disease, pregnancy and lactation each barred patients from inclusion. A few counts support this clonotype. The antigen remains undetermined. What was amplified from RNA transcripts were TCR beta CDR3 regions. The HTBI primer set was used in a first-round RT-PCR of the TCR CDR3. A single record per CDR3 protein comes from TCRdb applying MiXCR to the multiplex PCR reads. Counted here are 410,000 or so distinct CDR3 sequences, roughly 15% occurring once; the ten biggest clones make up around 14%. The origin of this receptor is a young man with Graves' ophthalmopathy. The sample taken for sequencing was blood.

The CDR3 coding sequence is TGTGCCAGCATCCCCCGAGTCCGCGGGCAAGGCGAGCAGTACTTC. Residues: CASIPRVRGQGEQYF. The V gene is TRBV5-8, the J gene TRBJ2-7, with D possibly being TRBD2 (5 bases). This CDR3 comprises 15 residues. The V end was cut by 6 bases, the J end by 6 bases, with 22 bases between. The germline gives CDR1 SGHTS, CDR2 YDEGEE.